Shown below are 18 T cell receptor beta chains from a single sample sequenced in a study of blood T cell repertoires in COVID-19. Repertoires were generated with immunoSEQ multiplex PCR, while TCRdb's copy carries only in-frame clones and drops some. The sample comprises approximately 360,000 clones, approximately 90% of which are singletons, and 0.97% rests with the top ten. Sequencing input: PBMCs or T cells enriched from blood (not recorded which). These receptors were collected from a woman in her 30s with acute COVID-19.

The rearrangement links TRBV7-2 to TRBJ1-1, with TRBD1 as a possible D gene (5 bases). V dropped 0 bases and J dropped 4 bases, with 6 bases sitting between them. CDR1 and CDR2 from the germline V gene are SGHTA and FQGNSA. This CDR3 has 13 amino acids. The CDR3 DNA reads TGTGCCAGCAGCTTAGCGGACATCACTGAAGCTTTCTTT. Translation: CASSLADITEAFF.

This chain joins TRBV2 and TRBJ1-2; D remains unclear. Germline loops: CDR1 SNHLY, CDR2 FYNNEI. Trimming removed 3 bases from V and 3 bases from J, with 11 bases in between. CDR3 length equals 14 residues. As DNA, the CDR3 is TGTGCCAGCAGTGAGCCCGGACTGGACTATGGCTACACCTTC. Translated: CASSEPGLDYGYTF.

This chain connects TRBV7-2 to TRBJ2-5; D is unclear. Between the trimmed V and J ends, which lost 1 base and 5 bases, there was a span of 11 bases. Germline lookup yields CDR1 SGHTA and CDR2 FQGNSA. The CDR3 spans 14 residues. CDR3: CASSLVALRETQYF. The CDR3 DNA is TGTGCCAGCAGCTTAGTTGCTCTGCGGGAGACCCAGTACTTC.

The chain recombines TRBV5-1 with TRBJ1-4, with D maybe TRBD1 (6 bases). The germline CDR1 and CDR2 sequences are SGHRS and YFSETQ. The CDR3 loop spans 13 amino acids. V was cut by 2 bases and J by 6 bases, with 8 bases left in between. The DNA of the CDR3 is TGCGCCAGCAGCTTTTCAGGGGATGAAAAACTGTTTTTT. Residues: CASSFSGDEKLFF.

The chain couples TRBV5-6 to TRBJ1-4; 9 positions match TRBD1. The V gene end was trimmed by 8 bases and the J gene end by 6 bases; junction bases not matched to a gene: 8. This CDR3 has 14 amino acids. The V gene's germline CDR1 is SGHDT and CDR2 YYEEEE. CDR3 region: CARRRGTGYEKLFF. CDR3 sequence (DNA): TGTGCCAGGAGACGTGGGACAGGGTATGAAAAACTGTTTTTT.

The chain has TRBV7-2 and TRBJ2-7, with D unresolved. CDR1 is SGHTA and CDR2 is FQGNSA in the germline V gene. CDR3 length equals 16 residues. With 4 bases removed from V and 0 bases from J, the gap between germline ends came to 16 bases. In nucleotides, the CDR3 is TGTGCCAGCAGCTCCCCTTGGAGACCGAGCTCCTACGAGCAGTACTTC. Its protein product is CASSSPWRPSSYEQYF.

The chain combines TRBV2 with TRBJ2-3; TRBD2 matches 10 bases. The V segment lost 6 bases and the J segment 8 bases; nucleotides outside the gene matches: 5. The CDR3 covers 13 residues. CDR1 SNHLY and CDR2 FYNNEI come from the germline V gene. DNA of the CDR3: TGTGCCAGCAGCGTAGCGGGGGGAGGTACGCAGTATTTT. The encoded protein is CASSVAGGGTQYF.

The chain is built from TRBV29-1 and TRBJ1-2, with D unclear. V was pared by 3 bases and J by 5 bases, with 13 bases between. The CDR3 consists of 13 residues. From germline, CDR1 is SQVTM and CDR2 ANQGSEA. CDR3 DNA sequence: TGCAGCGTTGAGTCGGGGTTCGGGTATGGCTACACCTTC. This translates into CSVESGFGYGYTF.

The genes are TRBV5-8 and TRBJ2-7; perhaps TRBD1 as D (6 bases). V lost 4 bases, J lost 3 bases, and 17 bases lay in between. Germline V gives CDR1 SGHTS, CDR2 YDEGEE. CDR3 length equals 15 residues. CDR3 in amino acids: CASSQYRDTYYEQYF. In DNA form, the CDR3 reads TGTGCCAGCAGCCAATACCGGGACACGTACTACGAGCAGTACTTC.

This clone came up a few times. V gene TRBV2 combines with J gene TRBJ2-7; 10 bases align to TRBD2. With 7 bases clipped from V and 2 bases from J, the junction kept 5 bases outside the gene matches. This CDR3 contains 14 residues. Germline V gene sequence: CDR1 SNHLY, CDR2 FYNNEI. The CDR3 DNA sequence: TGTGCCAGCAACCCGGGACTAGCGACCTACGAGCAGTACTTC. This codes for CASNPGLATYEQYF.

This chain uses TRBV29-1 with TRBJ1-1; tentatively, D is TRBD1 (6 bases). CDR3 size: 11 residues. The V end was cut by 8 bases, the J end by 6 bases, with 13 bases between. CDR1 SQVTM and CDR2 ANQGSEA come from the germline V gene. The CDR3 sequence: CSSGTSPEAFF. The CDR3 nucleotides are TGCAGCTCCGGGACAAGCCCTGAAGCTTTCTTT.

This chain's CDR3 is CASRQGTGPAYEQYF. In DNA, the CDR3 is TGTGCCAGCAGACAAGGAACAGGACCCGCCTACGAGCAGTACTTC. This rearrangement joins TRBV5-6 to TRBJ2-7; D possibly corresponds to TRBD1 (5 bases). The CDR3 runs to 15 residues. The germline CDR1 and CDR2 sequences are SGHDT and YYEEEE. With 5 bases removed from V and 2 bases from J, the gap between germline ends came to 17 bases.

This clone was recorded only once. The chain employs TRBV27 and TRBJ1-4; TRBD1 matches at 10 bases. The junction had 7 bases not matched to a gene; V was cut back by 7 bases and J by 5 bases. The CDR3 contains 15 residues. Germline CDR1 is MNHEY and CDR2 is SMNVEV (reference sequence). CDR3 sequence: CASKGPGQGNEKLFF. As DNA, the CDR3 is TGTGCCAGCAAAGGCCCGGGACAGGGGAATGAAAAACTGTTTTTT.

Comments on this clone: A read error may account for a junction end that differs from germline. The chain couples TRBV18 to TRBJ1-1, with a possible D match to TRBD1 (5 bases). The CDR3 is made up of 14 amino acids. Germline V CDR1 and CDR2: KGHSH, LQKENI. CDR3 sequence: CASSPREQGGPRSF. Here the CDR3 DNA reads TGTGCCAGCTCACCACGTGAGCAGGGTGGTCCACGCTCCTTT.

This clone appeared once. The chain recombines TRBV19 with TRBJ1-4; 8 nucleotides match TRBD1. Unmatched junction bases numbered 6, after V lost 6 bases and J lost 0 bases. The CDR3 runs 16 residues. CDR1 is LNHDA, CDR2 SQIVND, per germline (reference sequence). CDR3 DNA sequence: TGTGCCAGTAGAAACAGGGGGGTTCCAACTAATGAAAAACTGTTTTTT. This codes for CASRNRGVPTNEKLFF.

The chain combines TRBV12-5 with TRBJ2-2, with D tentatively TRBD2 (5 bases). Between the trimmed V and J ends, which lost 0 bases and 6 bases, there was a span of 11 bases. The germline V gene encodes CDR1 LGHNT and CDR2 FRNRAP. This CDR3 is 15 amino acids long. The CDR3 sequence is CASGLVLERAGELFF. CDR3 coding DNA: TGTGCTAGTGGTTTGGTACTGGAGAGGGCCGGGGAGCTGTTTTTT.

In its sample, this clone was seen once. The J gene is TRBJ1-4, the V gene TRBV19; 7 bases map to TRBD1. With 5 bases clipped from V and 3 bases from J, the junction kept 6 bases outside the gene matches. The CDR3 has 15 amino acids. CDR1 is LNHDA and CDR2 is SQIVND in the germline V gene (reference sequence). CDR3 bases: TGTGCCAGTAGTGCTGGTCAGGGGGCTAATGAAAAACTGTTTTTT. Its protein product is CASSAGQGANEKLFF.

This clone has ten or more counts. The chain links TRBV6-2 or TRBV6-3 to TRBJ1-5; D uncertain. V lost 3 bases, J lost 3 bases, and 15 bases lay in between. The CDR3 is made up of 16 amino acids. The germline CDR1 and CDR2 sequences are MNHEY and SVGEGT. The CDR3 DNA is TGTGCCAGCAGTTATCCAGGACGGGAAATCAATCAGCCCCAGCATTTT. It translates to CASSYPGREINQPQHF.